These 15 T cell receptor beta chains originate from one sample sequenced in a study of blood T cells in healthy people across ages. A J-beta primer mix and a sample-barcoded 5' primer were used in a second PCR of roughly 7 to 12 cycles. TCRdb itself ran the 5' RACE reads through MiXCR, one entry per CDR3 protein. The table shows roughly 930,000 distinct CDR3 sequences, with around 49% occurring only once. The sample comprised blood. The receptors here all came from a man aged 30 to 39 in good health.

The chain carries TRBV29-1 and TRBJ1-4; TRBD1 matches 7 bases. Germline CDR1 SQVTM, CDR2 ANQGSEA. The CDR3 has 14 residues. With 0 bases clipped from V and 12 bases from J, the junction kept 10 bases outside the gene matches. The CDR3 sequence: CSVEDGTAAGELFF. The CDR3, as DNA: TGCAGCGTTGAAGATGGGACAGCAGCCGGGGAACTGTTTTTT.

The chain links TRBV5-1 to TRBJ2-2, with D possibly TRBD2 on 6 matching bases. CDR3 size: 16 residues. Looked up from germline, CDR1 is SGHRS and CDR2 is YFSETQ. Trimming left V 4 bases short and J 5 bases short, with 18 bases between. The CDR3 region is CASSPQRVGTTGELFF. The CDR3 DNA reads TGCGCCAGCAGCCCCCAGAGAGTGGGGACTACCGGGGAGCTGTTTTTT. Based on the CDR3 plus reference TRBV5-1 and TRBJ2-2, the full variable domain is KAGVTQTPRYLIKTRGQQVTLSCSPISGHRSVSWYQQTPGQGLQFLFEYFSETQRNKGNFPGRFSGRQFSNSRSEMNVSTLELGDSALYLCASSPQRVGTTGELFFGEGSRLTVL.

This clonotype was counted only a few times. A junction end diverges from the germline sequence, so it may reflect a read error. The rearrangement links TRBV7-7 to TRBJ2-1, with TRBD2 matching 11 bases. CDR1 and CDR2 from the germline V gene are SSHAT and FNYEAQ (reference sequence). This CDR3 comprises 17 residues. DNA of the CDR3: TGTGCTAGCAGCTTACTGCCCGGGACTAGCGGCCACAATGAGCAGTTCTTC. Encoded protein: CASSLLPGTSGHNEQFF.

The chain uses TRBV6-5 and TRBJ1-1, with D perhaps matching TRBD1 (5 bases). Germline CDR1 MNHEY, CDR2 SVGAGI. This CDR3 is 16 amino acids long. The V end was cut by 0 bases, the J end by 0 bases, with 11 bases between. CDR3: CASSYSIGDLNTEAFF. The CDR3 DNA is TGTGCCAGCAGTTACTCGATTGGGGACCTGAACACTGAAGCTTTCTTT.

This chain links TRBV27 with TRBJ1-2; maybe TRBD1 (6 bases). The germline gives CDR1 MNHEY, CDR2 SMNVEV (reference sequence). The CDR3 length is 12 residues. The V end lost 3 bases, the J end lost 7 bases, and 9 bases lay between the germline ends. The CDR3 reads CASSFTGSGYTF. The CDR3 DNA reads TGTGCCAGCAGTTTCACAGGGAGTGGCTACACCTTC.

This chain uses TRBV3-1 with TRBJ2-1; 11 bases agree with TRBD1. Gene TRBJ2-7 matches the end of the DNA better, so the J call may be wrong. Germline CDR1 LGHDT, CDR2 YNNKEL (reference sequence). The CDR3 has 15 amino acids. This CDR3 reads CASSHGDRGYNEQYF. The CDR3 nucleotides read TGTGCCAGCAGCCATGGGGACAGGGGGTACAATGAGCAGTACTTC.

The table lists this clonotype with a few counts. Here the CDR3 reads CASSLARRGGIDEQFF. The DNA for the CDR3 is TGTGCCAGCAGTTTAGCGCGGCGGGGGGGCATCGATGAGCAGTTCTTC. The V and J genes are TRBV12-3 or TRBV12-4 and TRBJ2-1; 9 bases are shared with TRBD2. V dropped 0 bases and J dropped 8; count of bases not matched to a gene: 8. The CDR3 sequence is 16 residues long.

This chain links TRBV21-1 with TRBJ1-1. TRBV21-1 is marked as a pseudogene. The CDR3 totals 12 residues. The CDR3: CASRISTTEAFF. DNA for the CDR3: TGTGCCAGCAGGATTTCAACGACTGAAGCTTTCTTT.

This clonotype has more than one count but fewer than ten. V gene TRBV7-9 combines with J gene TRBJ2-5; TRBD1 matches at 9 bases. Looked up from germline, CDR1 is SEHNR and CDR2 is FQNEAQ (reference sequence). V shed 3 bases, J shed 5 bases, and the junction held 7 bases outside the gene matches. This CDR3 has 15 residues. In DNA, the CDR3 is TGTGCCAGCAGCTTGGGGGACAGGGCGGGGGAGACCCAGTACTTC. Protein product: CASSLGDRAGETQYF.

This chain uses TRBV27 with TRBJ2-6; 7 bases map to TRBD1. This CDR3 has 17 residues. V trimming: 5 bases; J trimming: 4 bases; junction bases outside the gene matches: 11. CDR1 MNHEY and CDR2 SMNVEV come from the germline V gene (reference sequence). The CDR3 DNA reads as TGTGCCAGCAGTAGTTACAGGGGTCAGTCCGGGGCCAACGTCCTGACTTTC. Translated: CASSSYRGQSGANVLTF.

This clonotype has a handful of counts. V and J are TRBV20-1 and TRBJ2-1; 8 bases map to TRBD2. The germline V gene has CDR1 DFQATT and CDR2 SNEGSKA (reference sequence). The length of the CDR3 is 16 residues. The V segment lost 1 base and the J segment 4 bases; nucleotides outside the gene matches: 9. The CDR3 here is CSARVRAGARYNEQFF. CDR3 sequence (DNA): TGCAGTGCTAGAGTTCGAGCGGGGGCCCGGTACAATGAGCAGTTCTTC.

The chain uses TRBV7-3 and TRBJ2-2; D is tentatively TRBD1 or TRBD2 (6 bases each). Germline V gene sequence: CDR1 SGHTA, CDR2 FQGTGA. The germline V and J ends were trimmed by 0 bases and 4 bases, with 12 bases remaining between them. CDR3 size: 16 residues. Here the CDR3 reads CASSLTLGGSTGELFF. For the CDR3, the DNA is TGTGCCAGCAGCTTAACGTTGGGGGGCTCCACCGGGGAGCTGTTTTTT.

The chain employs TRBV2 and TRBJ2-3, with 8 bases lining up with TRBD2. Trimming removed 6 bases from V and 0 bases from J; junction bases left unmatched: 8. The germline V gene has CDR1 SNHLY and CDR2 FYNNEI. The CDR3 contains 16 residues. The CDR3 DNA reads TGTGCCAGCAGAGCCCGGGCTAGCGGGAGCACAGATACGCAGTATTTT. Amino acid sequence: CASRARASGSTDTQYF.

On this clonotype: It is unclear where the CDR3 begins or ends on the DNA, so no DNA is shown, and the CDR3 is as TCRdb lists it. This chain links TRBV28 with TRBJ2-7; the table's D call of TRBD1 was not tested on the DNA. Germline CDR1 reads MDHEN; CDR2 reads SYDVKM. The CDR3 is 15 residues long, ends included. The CDR3 sequence: CASSLFGPGSYEQYF.

The chain couples TRBV9 to TRBJ2-1, with 8 bases lining up with TRBD2. Germline values: CDR1 SGDLS, CDR2 YYNGEE. The junction had 11 bases not matched to a gene; V was cut back by 0 bases and J by 9 bases. This CDR3 is built from 16 residues. DNA of the CDR3: TGTGCCAGCAGCGTAGTGGCGGGGGGCGGTGGTCCTGAGCAGTTCTTC. This sequence encodes CASSVVAGGGGPEQFF.